This entry lists 9 T cell receptor beta chains sequenced from one sample in a study of regulatory T cells in long-lasting Graves disease. Through Arm-PCR of CDR3 regions and iRepertoire HTBI primers, TCR beta libraries were built. TCRdb passed the multiplex PCR reads through MiXCR, listing each CDR3 protein once. Among approximately 560,000 distinct CDR3 sequences listed, around 16% were seen once. Time point described: newly diagnosed GD, antithyroid drugs for less than 3 months. With RNA extracted from PBMCs as input, the TCR library was made. The same sample was also studied in work on T cells in Graves' hyperthyroidism and ophthalmopathy.

Source: peripheral blood mononuclear cells (PBMCs), taken at new diagnosis, from a patient treated with antithyroid drugs. All receptors come from a man aged 18 to 30 with Graves disease.

This clonotype occurred many times. The V call is TRBV18, the J call TRBJ1-1, with D perhaps TRBD1 (5 bases). The CDR3 consists of 15 residues. Germline assignment: CDR1 KGHSH and CDR2 LQKENI. V lost 0 bases and J 4 bases, leaving 12 bases between the germline ends. The CDR3, as DNA: TGTGCCAGCTCACCACCGGGAGCAGGGAGCACTGAAGCTTTCTTT. Translation gives CASSPPGAGSTEAFF.

The CDR3 region is CASSFQGAVNQPQHF. In nucleotides, the CDR3 is TGTGCCAGCAGTTTTCAGGGGGCAGTCAATCAGCCCCAGCATTTT. J is TRBJ1-5 and V is TRBV28, with 8 positions matching TRBD1. The CDR3 spans 15 residues. Trimming cost V 3 bases and J 3 bases; bases outside gene matches: 4. The germline gives CDR1 MDHEN, CDR2 SYDVKM.

Written as DNA, the CDR3 is TGTGCCACCGGTGGACTAGCGGGAGGCACCGGGGAGCTGTTTTTT. Translation gives CATGGLAGGTGELFF. The rearrangement uses TRBV10-3 and TRBJ2-2; 14 bases agree with TRBD2. The CDR3 spans 15 residues. Germline V gene lookup returns CDR1 ENHRY and CDR2 SYGVKD. Germline trimming cut 10 bases from V and 4 bases from J; bases unmatched to any gene: 5.

The chain has TRBV7-6 and TRBJ2-7, with 11 bases lining up with TRBD2. CDR3 length: 16 amino acids. Germline CDR1 and CDR2: SGHVS and FNYEAQ. The trim removed 1 base at V and 5 bases at J, leaving 7 bases unmatched. CDR3 sequence reads: CASSLVYTSGSHEQYF. The CDR3 DNA reads TGTGCCAGCAGCTTAGTCTATACTAGCGGGAGCCACGAGCAGTACTTC.

This clonotype was seen only a few times. This sequence joins TRBV29-1 and TRBJ2-5; D is undetermined. Germline CDR1 reads SQVTM; CDR2 reads ANQGSEA. The germline V and J ends were trimmed by 8 bases and 9 bases, with 13 bases remaining between them. This CDR3 comprises 10 residues. CDR3 sequence (DNA): TGCAGCAGGCCCCATGGGGCCCAGTACTTC. Its protein is CSRPHGAQYF.

In its sample, this clonotype was seen many times. V usage is TRBV10-3 and J usage is TRBJ1-1, with a possible D match to TRBD1 (5 bases). The germline V gene has CDR1 ENHRY and CDR2 SYGVKD. V dropped 4 bases and J dropped 3 bases, with 12 bases sitting between them. The CDR3 runs to 14 residues. In DNA, the CDR3 is TGTGCCATCAGTGCTGGGGGGGGGGACACTGAAGCTTTCTTT. This gives the protein CAISAGGGDTEAFF.

The gene calls are TRBV19 and TRBJ2-7, with a tentative D call TRBD1 (6 bases). With 5 bases removed from V and 0 bases from J, the gap between germline ends came to 11 bases. This CDR3 is built from 14 residues. The germline V gene has CDR1 LNHDA and CDR2 SQIVND (reference sequence). The CDR3 here is CASSLGTPSYEQYF. CDR3 nucleotide sequence: TGTGCCAGTAGTCTCGGGACACCCTCCTACGAGCAGTACTTC.

A few counts support this clonotype. The chain joins TRBV20-1 to TRBJ2-3; no reliable D call. The J call could be wrong; TRBJ2-5 is a better fit for the DNA end. The CDR3 extends over 13 amino acids. The germline V gene encodes CDR1 DFQATT and CDR2 SNEGSKA (reference sequence). The CDR3 loop is CSASEVVTETQYF. DNA of the CDR3: TGCAGTGCTAGTGAGGTGGTCACGGAGACCCAGTACTTC.

This clonotype was detected ten times or more. V and J are TRBV10-2 and TRBJ2-1; 9 positions agree with TRBD1. Germline CDR1 is WSHSY and CDR2 is SAAADI. The length of the CDR3 is 16 residues. Losses at the gene ends were 5 bases for V and 2 bases for J; bases not matched to a gene: 7. This chain's CDR3 is CASSRRRTGAYNEQFF. CDR3 DNA: TGCGCCAGCAGTCGGCGCAGGACAGGGGCCTACAATGAGCAGTTCTTC.